This TCR beta chain was observed in a study of identical twins. Broader study findings: The authors drew conclusions from cross-sectional statistical analysis rather than following the same donors.

For this clonotype: Its cognate antigen is unknown.

Template switching added a universal primer site, and cDNA bore unique molecular identifiers. TCRdb passed the 5' RACE reads through MiXCR, listing each CDR3 protein once. The data show 300,000 to 350,000 distinct CDR3 sequences, 9% to 15% seen once. Trimming removed 3 bases from V and 5 bases from J, with 13 bases in between. The CDR3 is 14 residues long. These records were also assigned to another study, of yellow fever vaccine responses in identical twins.

Specimen: CD8+ T cells sorted from blood. The J gene is TRBJ2-5, the V gene TRBV12-3 or TRBV12-4; D may correspond to TRBD1 or TRBD2 (5 bases each). This TCR was sampled from a woman aged 18 to 35 in good health. The CDR3 DNA reads TGTGCCAGCAGTTTGGGGACCGCCCGGGAGACCCAGTACTTC. Its translation: CASSLGTARETQYF.